The source of this TCR beta chain is a study of OX40 agonist ivuxolimab in advanced cancers. Study as a whole: Of the participants, more than 35% had some prior anti-PD-1, anti-PD-L1 or anti-CTLA-4 therapy, which was allowed.

About this clone: Its antigen remains unknown.

The length of the CDR3 is 15 residues. The ends lost 5 bases at V and 4 bases at J; junction bases unmatched: 6. Germline CDR1 reads SGHTA; CDR2 reads FQGTGA. TCRdb's copy holds only in-frame clones and misses some; the assay was immunoSEQ multiplex PCR. The repertoire consists of some 100,000 clones, with 90% occurring once and the leading ten covering approximately 0.31%. Study results and caveats: Researchers did not establish what antigens the expanded peripheral T cells target.

The rearrangement uses TRBV7-3 and TRBJ2-2; TRBD2 matches 8 bases. This TCR derives from an adult with an advanced solid tumor such as melanoma, head and neck, liver or kidney cancer. The starting material was CD4+ or CD8+ T cells sorted from blood, obtained in a trial of the OX40 agonist ivuxolimab. The DNA for the CDR3 is TGTGCCAGCAGCGTTAGCGGGGAGCGCACCGGGGAGCTGTTTTTT. Encoded protein: CASSVSGERTGELFF.